The 30 T cell receptor beta chains in this list originate from one sample, sequenced in a study of blood T cell repertoires in COVID-19. Generated by immunoSEQ multiplex PCR, the TCRdb table keeps only in-frame clones and is missing some. The sample has over 300,000 clones; around four fifths are singletons. What was sequenced was peripheral blood. The origin of the receptors is a woman in her forties or fifties with acute or convalescent COVID-19.

The chain combines TRBV5-1 with TRBJ2-2; D is uncertain. This CDR3 is 15 amino acids long. The V and J ends lost 0 bases and 5 bases respectively, with 11 bases between them. Germline V gene data show CDR1 as SGHRS and CDR2 as YFSETQ. CDR3 protein: CASSLVAGWTGELFF. Here the CDR3 DNA reads TGCGCCAGCAGCTTGGTCGCAGGTTGGACCGGGGAGCTGTTTTTT. Based on the CDR3 plus reference TRBV5-1 and TRBJ2-2, the full variable domain is KAGVTQTPRYLIKTRGQQVTLSCSPISGHRSVSWYQQTPGQGLQFLFEYFSETQRNKGNFPGRFSGRQFSNSRSEMNVSTLELGDSALYLCASSLVAGWTGELFFGEGSRLTVL.

This chain connects TRBV6-1 to TRBJ1-2; 12 bases agree with TRBD1. The trim removed 4 bases at V and 4 bases at J, leaving 10 bases unmatched. Germline lookup yields CDR1 MNHNS and CDR2 SASEGT. The CDR3 is made up of 17 amino acids. In DNA, the CDR3 is TGTGCCAGCAGTGCGGGGACAGGGGGCAGCCGAGGCTATGGCTACACCTTC. It is translated as CASSAGTGGSRGYGYTF.

This clone was counted between two and nine times. The rearrangement joins TRBV7-9 to TRBJ2-5; the D is unclear. The V and J ends lost 3 bases and 1 base respectively, with 6 bases between them. The germline V gene encodes CDR1 SEHNR and CDR2 FQNEAQ (reference sequence). The CDR3 spans 13 residues. CDR3 in DNA: TGTGCCAGCAGCTTCGGGTTCCAAGAGACCCAGTACTTC. It translates to CASSFGFQETQYF.

The chain couples TRBV9 to TRBJ2-7, with 12 bases lining up with TRBD2. Germline CDR1 SGDLS, CDR2 YYNGEE. The CDR3 has 17 amino acids. The V segment lost 1 base and the J segment 5 bases; nucleotides outside the gene matches: 10. This CDR3 is CASSVSPTSGSNDEQYF. DNA of the CDR3: TGTGCCAGCAGCGTATCCCCGACTAGCGGGAGTAACGACGAGCAGTACTTC.

V usage is TRBV11-3 and J usage is TRBJ1-1, with a possible D match to TRBD1 (6 bases). The CDR3 is 13 residues long. V lost 6 bases and J lost 7, with 15 bases in between. Germline CDR1 SGHNT, CDR2 YENEEA. CDR3 sequence reads: CASSLGQKDEAFF. In nucleotides, the CDR3 is TGTGCCAGCAGTCTCGGACAGAAGGATGAAGCTTTCTTT.

With respect to this clone: The identical CDR3 is also encoded by other nucleotide sequences in the sample. The chain links TRBV27 to TRBJ2-5; TRBD2 matches 8 bases. J was trimmed by 3 bases and V by 5 bases; bases with no gene match: 8. The germline V gene encodes CDR1 MNHEY and CDR2 SMNVEV (reference sequence). The CDR3 loop spans 15 amino acids. CDR3 in amino acids: CASSIRALAEETQYF. CDR3 bases: TGTGCCAGCAGTATAAGGGCACTAGCGGAAGAGACCCAGTACTTC.

The chain has TRBV3-1 (or the pseudogene TRBV3-2) and TRBJ2-2; the match to TRBD1 covers 8 bases. Germline values: CDR1 LGHDT, CDR2 YNNKEL (reference sequence). J gave up 2 bases and V 2 bases, and 10 bases lay outside the gene matches. CDR3 length: 18 amino acids. The CDR3 nucleotides are TGTGCCAGCAGCCAAAATGGCGGTCAGGGGGCTAACACCGGGGAGCTGTTTTTT. Translated: CASSQNGGQGANTGELFF.

The rearrangement links TRBV11-3 to TRBJ1-1, with 8 nucleotides matching TRBD1. V trimming: 5 bases; J trimming: 1 base; junction bases outside the gene matches: 3. Germline CDR1 SGHNT, CDR2 YENEEA. The CDR3 is 14 residues long. As DNA, the CDR3 is TGTGCCAGCAGCCCCGACAGGGGGAACACTGAAGCTTTCTTT. This translates into CASSPDRGNTEAFF.

V and J are TRBV3-1 (or the pseudogene TRBV3-2) and TRBJ2-2; 8 bases are a match to TRBD1. V shed 4 bases, J shed 7 bases, and the junction held 5 bases outside the gene matches. Per the germline V gene, CDR1 is LGHDT and CDR2 is YNNKEL (reference sequence). The CDR3 sequence is 14 residues long. The DNA of the CDR3 is TGTGCCAGCAGCCTCCGACAGGGGAACGGGGAGCTGTTTTTT. This translates into CASSLRQGNGELFF.

The genes are TRBV19 and TRBJ1-1; 7 bases agree with TRBD1. In germline, CDR1 is LNHDA, CDR2 SQIVND (reference sequence). The CDR3 is 16 amino acids. Trimming took 6 bases from V and 8 from J; bases not matched to a gene: 18. CDR3 residues: CASSLLYRGSRMEAFF. The CDR3 nucleotides read TGTGCCAGTAGCCTCCTTTACAGGGGATCGCGAATGGAAGCTTTCTTT. Variable domain in full (rest from reference TRBV19 and TRBJ1-1): DGGITQSPKYLFRKEGQNVTLSCEQNLNHDAMYWYRQDPGQGLRLIYYSQIVNDFQKGDIAEGYSVSREKKESFPLTVTSAQKNPTAFYLCASSLLYRGSRMEAFFGQGTRLTVV.

The gene calls are TRBV7-3 and TRBJ2-2, with 7 positions matching TRBD1. The junction had 8 bases not matched to a gene; V was cut back by 0 bases and J by 4 bases. Germline loops: CDR1 SGHTA, CDR2 FQGTGA. The CDR3 has 17 residues. CDR3 sequence: CASSLTSDRAATGELFF. DNA of the CDR3: TGTGCCAGCAGCTTAACGAGCGACAGGGCGGCCACCGGGGAGCTGTTTTTT.

This clone was seen once. V usage is TRBV2 and J usage is TRBJ2-7, with a weak D call TRBD2 (6 bases). The length of the CDR3 is 12 residues. Trimming took 4 bases from V and 7 from J, leaving 11 bases between them. Germline CDR1 SNHLY, CDR2 FYNNEI. The CDR3 is CASSGDSHEQYF. CDR3 nucleotides: TGTGCCAGCAGTGGGGACTCTCATGAGCAGTACTTC.

The V and J genes are TRBV7-9 and TRBJ2-1; D is possibly TRBD2 (7 bases). The CDR3 consists of 14 residues. Per germline, CDR1 SEHNR and CDR2 FQNEAQ (reference sequence). The V and J ends lost 1 base and 7 bases respectively, with 11 bases between them. The CDR3 DNA sequence: TGTGCCAGCAGCTTAGGGGAGGGGGAAAATGAGCAGTTCTTC. Its translation: CASSLGEGENEQFF.

Worth noting for this clone: With a much larger clone just one base away, this may be a read error. The chain has TRBV7-9 and TRBJ2-7; 7 bases line up with TRBD1. The junction had 3 bases not matched to a gene; V was cut back by 4 bases and J by 0 bases. The CDR3 length is 14 residues. The germline V gene has CDR1 SEHNR and CDR2 FQNEAQ (reference sequence). In DNA, the CDR3 is TGTGCCAGCAGCTCCCGGGACAGCTCCTACGAGCAGTACTTC. Translation gives CASSSRDSSYEQYF.

The genes are TRBV3-1 (or the pseudogene TRBV3-2) and TRBJ2-1, with D perhaps matching TRBD2 (6 bases). Trimming left V 0 bases short and J 7 bases short, with 7 bases between. Per the germline V gene, CDR1 is LGHDT and CDR2 is YNNKEL (reference sequence). CDR3 length: 13 residues. The CDR3 bases are TGTGCCAGCAGCCAAGAACGGGGGAATGAGCAGTTCTTC. This sequence encodes CASSQERGNEQFF.

This clone has only one observation. The rearrangement links TRBV18 to TRBJ2-1; 7 bases agree with TRBD1. Germline V gives CDR1 KGHSH, CDR2 LQKENI. The CDR3 consists of 13 residues. With 5 bases clipped from V and 6 bases from J, the junction kept 4 bases outside the gene matches. The CDR3 bases are TGTGCCAGCTCAGCCGACAGGGTCAATGAGCAGTTCTTC. Protein product: CASSADRVNEQFF.

V and J are TRBV21-1 and TRBJ2-7; TRBD2 reflects the table's D call only, with no check against the DNA. TRBV21-1 counts as a pseudogene. The CDR3 runs to 15 residues. CDR3 sequence (DNA): TGTGCCAGCAGCCTCTCACTAGCGGGAGTCTACGAGCAGTACTTC. Protein: CASSLSLAGVYEQYF.

The chain employs TRBV7-2 and TRBJ2-5, with 11 bases lining up with TRBD1. CDR3 length: 13 amino acids. Per the germline V gene, CDR1 is SGHTA and CDR2 is FQGNSA. Trimming cost V 5 bases and J 5 bases; bases outside gene matches: 1. CDR3 region: CASSRDRGETQYF. DNA of the CDR3: TGTGCCAGCAGCCGGGACAGGGGGGAGACCCAGTACTTC.

This chain uses TRBV9 with TRBJ1-2; D is unresolved. CDR1 is SGDLS, CDR2 YYNGEE, per germline. The CDR3 consists of 12 residues. V was shortened by 6 bases and J by 8 bases, with 14 bases between the two germline ends. CDR3 nucleotide sequence: TGTGCCAGCAAGGTCCGGGAGGGCGGCTACACCTTC. Residues: CASKVREGGYTF.

The chain carries TRBV7-9 and TRBJ1-2, with 9 positions matching TRBD1. Germline-derived CDR1 and CDR2 are SEHNR and FQNEAQ (reference sequence). The CDR3 length is 16 residues. Losses at the gene ends were 1 base for V and 4 bases for J; bases not matched to a gene: 7. CDR3 residues: CASSLGGQGTSYGYTF. For the CDR3, the DNA is TGTGCCAGCAGCTTAGGGGGACAGGGAACCTCCTATGGCTACACCTTC.

This clone was seen more than once but under ten times. The V and J genes are TRBV29-1 and TRBJ1-1; 9 bases line up with TRBD1. The CDR3 spans 13 residues. Trimming removed 7 bases from V and 5 bases from J; junction bases left unmatched: 8. The germline gives CDR1 SQVTM, CDR2 ANQGSEA. The CDR3 region is CSGEQGARTEAFF. CDR3 bases: TGCAGCGGGGAACAGGGGGCGAGAACTGAAGCTTTCTTT. Complete variable domain (other parts from reference TRBV29-1 and TRBJ1-1): SAVISQKPSRDICQRGTSLTIQCQVDSQVTMMFWYRQQPGQSLTLIATANQGSEATYESGFVIDKFPISRPNLTFSTLTVSNMSPEDSSIYLCSGEQGARTEAFFGQGTRLTVV.

J is TRBJ1-1 and V is TRBV24-1; 8 bases line up with TRBD1. V was clipped by 4 bases and J by 4 bases; unmatched bases: 7. The CDR3 runs 15 residues. CDR1 is KGHDR and CDR2 is SFDVKD in the germline V gene. CDR3 in amino acids: CATSDPSQGATEAFF. The CDR3 DNA sequence: TGTGCCACCAGTGACCCTTCTCAGGGGGCCACTGAAGCTTTCTTT.

This chain links TRBV30 with TRBJ1-3, with 7 bases matching TRBD1. J was trimmed by 2 bases and V by 2 bases; bases with no gene match: 3. The germline gives CDR1 GTSNPN, CDR2 SVGIG (reference sequence). The CDR3 totals 14 residues. The CDR3 spells CAWSPGGTGNTIYF. The CDR3 DNA is TGTGCCTGGAGTCCAGGGGGGACTGGAAACACCATATATTTT.

The CDR3 sequence: CASSLAAGGEGIQYF. The CDR3 coding sequence is TGTGCCAGCAGCTTGGCGGCGGGAGGAGAGGGCATTCAGTACTTC. The chain links TRBV5-5 to TRBJ2-4, with TRBD2 matching 8 bases. Germline V gene data show CDR1 as SGHKS and CDR2 as YYEKEE (reference sequence). CDR3 length: 15 residues. The ends lost 0 bases at V and 9 bases at J; junction bases unmatched: 8.

The chain combines TRBV27 with TRBJ1-2, with D perhaps TRBD1 (6 bases). CDR3 length: 14 amino acids. Germline lookup yields CDR1 MNHEY and CDR2 SMNVEV (reference sequence). The ends were cut back, 6 bases at V and 4 bases at J, with 15 bases in the middle. CDR3 sequence (DNA): TGTGCCAGCAGCTTAGACAGGTTCCTCTATGGCTACACCTTC. Protein sequence: CASSLDRFLYGYTF.

The CDR3 spells CASSLVGSIGDTQYF. DNA of the CDR3: TGCGCCAGCAGCTTGGTCGGTAGCATTGGAGATACGCAGTATTTT. The chain combines TRBV5-1 with TRBJ2-3; D unclear. Trimming took 0 bases from V and 5 from J, leaving 13 bases between them. CDR3 length: 15 amino acids. Germline V CDR1 and CDR2: SGHRS, YFSETQ.

This chain links TRBV11-3 with TRBJ1-1, with 9 bases matching TRBD1. The CDR3 is made up of 15 amino acids. Germline values: CDR1 SGHNT, CDR2 YENEEA. Losses at the gene ends were 4 bases for V and 6 bases for J; bases not matched to a gene: 9. The CDR3 bases are TGTGCCAGCAGCTCGTCACAGGGGGCGCGCGCTGAAGCTTTCTTT. It specifies CASSSSQGARAEAFF.

The V call is TRBV6-2 or TRBV6-3, the J call TRBJ1-2; D gene ambiguous. CDR3 length equals 11 residues. Germline CDR1 and CDR2: MNHEY and SVGEGT. The V and J ends lost 5 bases and 8 bases respectively, with 9 bases between them. This chain's CDR3 is CASSDERGYTF. CDR3 nucleotides: TGTGCCAGCAGTGATGAGCGGGGCTACACCTTC.

The chain is built from TRBV7-2 and TRBJ1-4; TRBD1 agrees at 7 bases. From germline, CDR1 is SGHTA and CDR2 FQGNSA. V lost 7 bases to trimming and J lost 4 bases; unmatched junction nucleotides: 3. This CDR3 comprises 13 residues. In DNA, the CDR3 is TGTGCCAGCACGGGGGACAGTAATGAAAAACTGTTTTTT. It codes for CASTGDSNEKLFF.

The chain joins TRBV12-3 or TRBV12-4 to TRBJ2-2, with unresolved D. There are 13 residues in the CDR3. V was pared by 8 bases and J by 1 base, with 8 bases between. Here the CDR3 reads CASLHWNTGELFF. The CDR3, as DNA: TGTGCCAGCTTACATTGGAACACCGGGGAGCTGTTTTTT.